This TCR beta chain was observed in a study of cytomegalovirus exposure and HLA in healthy donors. Overall study results and limits: Across donors, presence/absence analyses took sequencing depth to be roughly uniform. A later analysis found that most CMV-associated TCR beta chains appeared HLA-restricted.

It was with 60 Vbeta and 13 Jbeta primers that the PCR ran. Only in-frame clones appear in the TCRdb table, and some are missing; sequencing was by immunoSEQ multiplex PCR. The sample includes about 120,000 clones, about 76% seen only once; the top ten take around 10%. Concerning this clone: Its antigen remains unknown.

CDR3 size: 14 residues. From germline, CDR1 is GTSNPN and CDR2 SVGIG (reference sequence). V was pared by 2 bases and J by 8 bases, with 11 bases of the junction left unmatched. The TCR comes from a woman between 40 and 55 years old in good health and CMV-seropositive. Material for sequencing was PBMCs. V and J are TRBV30 and TRBJ1-1, with TRBD1 identical over 7 bases. The CDR3 sequence is CAWSKTGVFLEAFF. The CDR3 bases are TGTGCCTGGAGTAAAACAGGGGTCTTCCTCGAAGCTTTCTTT.